Included here is one TCR beta chain sequence, with context. V gave up 3 bases and J gave up 3 bases; unmatched junction bases: 1. Germline CDR1 MDHEN, CDR2 SYDVKM. The CDR3 loop spans 13 amino acids. Only in-frame clones appear in the TCRdb table, and some are missing; sequencing was by immunoSEQ multiplex PCR. Of 95,000 to 110,000 clones detected, around 90% appear once; the ten largest clones hold around 6.7%. The data were obtained in a study of T cell responses to AZD1222 COVID-19 vaccine. Sample: peripheral blood, taken on day 0 of AZD1222 vaccination. This chain joins TRBV28 and TRBJ1-2, with 7 bases lining up with TRBD1. This receptor was obtained from an adult in good health. The CDR3 region is CASSLGTDYGYTF. CDR3 coding DNA: TGTGCCAGCAGTTTGGGGACAGACTATGGCTACACCTTC.